This paragraph covers one T cell receptor beta chain sequence. Its antigen has not been determined. Base quality data are lacking; no much larger clone is found one base away. Compared with germline, V lacks 3 bases and J lacks 7 bases; bases without a gene match: 13. The CDR3 starts with the cysteine, ends with the phenylalanine, and has 16 residues. Just the 48-base CDR3 DNA is kept, in frame starting at base 1. CDR1 and CDR2, per the germline V gene (reference sequence), are SGHKS and YYEKEE. TCRbeta CDR3 regions were amplified from genomic DNA by means of the immunoSEQ Assay, a bias-controlled multiplex PCR. In the source study's methods: Within the assay, amplification of reference gene primers was used to estimate how many nucleated cells each sample contained. To quantify the absolute abundance of each unique TCRbeta CDR3 rearrangement, sequence reads were collapsed and filtered. For each sample, productive Simpson clonality was calculated as the square root of Simpson's diversity index across productive rearrangements. TCRdb mirrors the immuneACCESS table, restricted to in-frame sequences. Some clones are absent from its copies; in checked studies, under half trace to an unresolved V gene, and the reason for the others is unknown. V and J calls plus clone size are reproduced from that table; the DNA served to infer D and trimming. The sample has tens of thousands of clones on record, approximately 80% of them singletons. The top ten clonotypes cover roughly a sixth of the sample.

The data were obtained in a study of blood T cell repertoires in COVID-19 (dated by TCRdb to between 2020 and 2021). The study in broad terms: Samples covering the acute and convalescent phases of COVID-19 were provided by collaborators in the United States, Italy and Spain. Deeply sampled blood TCRbeta repertoires from subjects exposed to, actively infected with, or recovered from COVID-19 were included in the dataset. Sample metadata almost always included a de-identified subject ID, COVID-19 status, age in years and sex. The samples were drawn from the first 160 participants of the ongoing ImmuneRACE study and from some 1,300 subjects provided by 6 global collaborators. HLA class I and class II types, where available, came from metadata supplied by the sample provider rather than from assay-based typing. The repertoires were made available in a free public database intended to serve as a resource for research on the immune response to SARS-CoV-2. The prospective study material was composed of cDNA or gDNA derived from T cells, B-cell-depleted T cells, or PBMCs. Results the study describes overall, beyond this receptor: Clinical and demographic metadata were provided uncurated, with the amount varying by source and participant.

Whole blood was collected in K2EDTA tubes by collaborating institutions according to the institutions' own protocols. For TCRbeta analysis, collaborator samples were shipped as frozen whole blood, as isolated PBMCs, or as DNA extracted from either sample type. The chain employs TRBV5-5 and TRBJ1-5; the central 7 bases match TRBD1. The clonotype was recovered from a woman older than 75 with acute or convalescent COVID-19. Specimen: peripheral blood. The DNA is TGTGCCAGCAGCTCAAGGCCCGGGCAGGGGGACCAGCCCCAGCATTTT. Its translation reads: CASSSRPGQGDQPQHF.